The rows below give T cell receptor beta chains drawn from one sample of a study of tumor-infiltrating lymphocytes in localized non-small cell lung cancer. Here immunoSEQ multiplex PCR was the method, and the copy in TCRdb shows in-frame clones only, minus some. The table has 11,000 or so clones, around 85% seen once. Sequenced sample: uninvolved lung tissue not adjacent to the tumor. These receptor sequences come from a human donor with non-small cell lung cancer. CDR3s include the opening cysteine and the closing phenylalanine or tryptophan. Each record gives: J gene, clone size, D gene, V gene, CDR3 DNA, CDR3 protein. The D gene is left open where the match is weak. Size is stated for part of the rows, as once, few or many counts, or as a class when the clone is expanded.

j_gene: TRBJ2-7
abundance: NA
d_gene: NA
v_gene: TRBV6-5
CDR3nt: TGTGCCAGCAGTGAAATGGGACAAACTTTCGAGCAGTACTTC
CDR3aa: CASSEMGQTFEQYF

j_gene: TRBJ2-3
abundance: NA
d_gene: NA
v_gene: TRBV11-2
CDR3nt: TGTGCCAGCAGCTCCCGTTTGCGGACAGATACGCAGTATTTT
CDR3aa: CASSSRLRTDTQYF

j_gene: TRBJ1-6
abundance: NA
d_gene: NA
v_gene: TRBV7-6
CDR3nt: TGTGCCAGCAGCTTAGCGGTTGGGAGCTCCTATAATTCACCCCTCCACTTT
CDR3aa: CASSLAVGSSYNSPLHF

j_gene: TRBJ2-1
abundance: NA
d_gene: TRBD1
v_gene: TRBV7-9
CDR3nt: TGTGCCAGCAGCACGAGACAGGGAGATGAGCAGTTCTTC
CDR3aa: CASSTRQGDEQFF

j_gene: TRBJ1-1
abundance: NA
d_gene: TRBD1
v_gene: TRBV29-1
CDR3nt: TGCAGCGCTGGACAGGGGGTTTTCACTGAAGCTTTCTTT
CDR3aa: CSAGQGVFTEAFF

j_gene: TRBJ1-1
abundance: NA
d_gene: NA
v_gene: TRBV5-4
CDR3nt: TGTGCCAGCAGCCTCGGGGGGAACACTGAAGCTTTCTTT
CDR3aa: CASSLGGNTEAFF

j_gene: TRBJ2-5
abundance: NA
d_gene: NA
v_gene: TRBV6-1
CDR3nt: TGTGCCAGCAGTGAAGGAATTAAGAAGATCCAGTACTTC
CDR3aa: CASSEGIKKIQYF

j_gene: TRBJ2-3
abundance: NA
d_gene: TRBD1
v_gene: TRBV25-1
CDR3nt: TGTGCCAGCAGTCAGGGACAGGGAGTTACAGATACGCAGTATTTT
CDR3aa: CASSQGQGVTDTQYF

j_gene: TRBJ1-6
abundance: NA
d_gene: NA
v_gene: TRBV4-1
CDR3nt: TGCGCCAGCAGCCAAGATCACGGCTCCTATAATTCACCCCTCCACTTT
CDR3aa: CASSQDHGSYNSPLHF

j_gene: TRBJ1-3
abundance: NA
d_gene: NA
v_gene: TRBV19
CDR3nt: TGTGCCAGTAGAAGACAGAGCTCTGGAAACACCATATATTTT
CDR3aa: CASRRQSSGNTIYF

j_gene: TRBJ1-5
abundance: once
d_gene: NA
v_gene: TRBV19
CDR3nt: TGTGCCAGCCGTGGGTGGGATGGAAAGGACATCGACAATCAGCCCCAGCATTTT
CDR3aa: CASRGWDGKDIDNQPQHF

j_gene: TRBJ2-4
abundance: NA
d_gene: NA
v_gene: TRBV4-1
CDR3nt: TGCGCCAGCAGCCAGAGGGGGGGGATTCAGTACTTC
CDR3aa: CASSQRGGIQYF

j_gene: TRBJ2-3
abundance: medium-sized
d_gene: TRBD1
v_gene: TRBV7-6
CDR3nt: TGTGCCAGCAAATTAGGGGGCAACACAGATACGCAGTATTTT
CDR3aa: CASKLGGNTDTQYF

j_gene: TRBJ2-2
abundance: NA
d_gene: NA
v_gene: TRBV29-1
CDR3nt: TGCAGCGTTGGAGGGGAGAACACCGGGGAGCTGTTTTTT
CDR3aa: CSVGGENTGELFF

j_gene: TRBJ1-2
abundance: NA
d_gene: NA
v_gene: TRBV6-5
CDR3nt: TGTGCCAGCAGTTCCTCGTGGTATGGCTACACCTTC
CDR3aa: CASSSSWYGYTF

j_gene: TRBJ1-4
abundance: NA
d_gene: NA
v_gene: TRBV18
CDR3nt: TGTGCCAGCCGCAACAGGACGGCCTATAATGAAAAACTGTTTTTT
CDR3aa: CASRNRTAYNEKLFF

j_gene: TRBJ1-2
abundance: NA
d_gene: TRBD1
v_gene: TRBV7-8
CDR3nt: TGTGCCAGCAGCCCTAGGGACAGGGGGGAATATGGCTACACCTTC
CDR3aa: CASSPRDRGEYGYTF

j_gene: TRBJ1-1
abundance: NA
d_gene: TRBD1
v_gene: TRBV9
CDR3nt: TGTGCCAGCAGCGTAGGGGGACAGGGAGAATGGACTGAAGCTTTCTTT
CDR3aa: CASSVGGQGEWTEAFF